Described below is a single TCR beta chain sequence and its context. This record comes from a study of blood T cells in healthy people across ages. The length of the CDR3 is 13 residues. Germline CDR1 KGHDR, CDR2 SFDVKD. Trimming removed 1 base at V and 10 bases at J, with 10 bases between. Per-sample yields of isolated PBMCs were at least 6 million. Then a second PCR, running about 6 to 12 cycles, was carried out with a sample-barcoded 5' primer and a J-beta primer mix. One entry per CDR3 protein, called by TCRdb with MiXCR from the 5' RACE reads. The sample includes fewer than 1,000,000 distinct CDR3 sequences, 40% to 50% of them seen just once.

The material sequenced was blood. The chain links TRBV24-1 to TRBJ2-1, with D unclear. The clonotype originates from a man in his 60s in good health. This CDR3 is CATSDFGRSEQFF. The CDR3 DNA is TGTGCCACCAGTGATTTTGGGCGTAGCGAGCAGTTCTTC.